This T cell receptor beta chain comes out of a study of blood T cell repertoires in COVID-19. At the level of the study: T cells, B-cell-depleted T cells, or PBMCs supplied cDNA or gDNA.

Germline CDR1 and CDR2: MNHEY and SVGAGI. V was clipped by 3 bases and J by 7 bases; unmatched bases: 8. The CDR3 has 15 residues. Original data processing: Reference gene primer amplification gave nucleated cell count estimates. Sequencing was performed with immunoSEQ multiplex PCR; in TCRdb, only in-frame clones are kept and a portion is missing. The V and J calls and clone size come from that table; D and trimming were worked out from the DNA. The sample carries around 400,000 clones, roughly 89% recorded once. In assigning cohorts, the study relied on participant-reported clinical history. The sequenced sample was PBMCs or T cells enriched from blood (not recorded which). The clonotype comes from a woman aged 25 to 45 who had recovered from COVID-19. The V and J genes are TRBV6-5 and TRBJ2-2; the match to TRBD2 covers 7 bases. In DNA, the CDR3 is TGTGCCAGCAGTTATGACGGGCGGGAGTACGGGGAGCTGTTTTTT. Translated, it gives CASSYDGREYGELFF.